These 18 T cell receptor beta chains were all obtained from the same sample, sequenced in a study of T cells in Graves' hyperthyroidism and ophthalmopathy. From RNA transcripts, TCR beta CDR3 regions were amplified. A set of HTBI primers served as the primers for a first-round RT-PCR of the TCR CDR3. TCRdb re-called the multiplex PCR reads with MiXCR, one entry per CDR3 protein. Of a few hundred thousand distinct CDR3 sequences listed, 20% to 25% are singletons. The sequencing sample was made of blood. Receptors originate from a young man with Graves' hyperthyroidism.

There are many counts of this clonotype. The rearrangement uses TRBV28 and TRBJ1-1; 9 positions match TRBD1. V gave up 3 bases and J gave up 7 bases; unmatched junction bases: 12. Per the germline V gene, CDR1 is MDHEN and CDR2 is SYDVKM. The CDR3 has 16 residues. The CDR3 loop is CASSFGTGWIGSEAFF. DNA for the CDR3: TGTGCCAGCAGTTTCGGGACAGGGTGGATCGGCAGTGAAGCTTTCTTT.

There are a few counts of this clonotype. The rearrangement links TRBV2 to TRBJ2-2; the D gene is possibly TRBD1 (5 bases). Germline V gene data show CDR1 as SNHLY and CDR2 as FYNNEI. The CDR3 consists of 15 residues. Trimming shortened V by 1 base and J by 2 bases, and 8 bases separated the two germline ends. Written as DNA, the CDR3 is TGTGCCAGCAGTGAAGTCAGGGTTAACACCGGGGAGCTGTTTTTT. It is translated as CASSEVRVNTGELFF. Full variable domain (outside the CDR3, taken from reference TRBV2 and TRBJ2-2): EPEVTQTPSHQVTQMGQEVILRCVPISNHLYFYWYRQILGQKVEFLVSFYNNEISEKSEIFDDQFSVERPDGSNFTLKIRSTKLEDSAMYFCASSEVRVNTGELFFGEGSRLTVL.

This clonotype has ten or more counts. The chain recombines TRBV6-1 with TRBJ1-5; D is unclear. CDR3 size: 11 residues. CDR1 is MNHNS, CDR2 SASEGT, per germline. V was trimmed by 6 bases and J by 9 bases, leaving 9 bases between them. The CDR3 DNA is TGTGCCAGCAGGGATGGAGGGCCCCAGCATTTT. Amino acids: CASRDGGPQHF.

This clonotype was found many times. The chain recombines TRBV19 with TRBJ1-5; D is uncertain. The ends were cut back, 3 bases at V and 3 bases at J, with 12 bases in the middle. CDR3 length: 15 residues. Germline CDR1 and CDR2: LNHDA and SQIVND (reference sequence). For the CDR3, the DNA is TGTGCCAGTAGTATTATTCCCAAGGACAATCAGCCCCAGCATTTT. Translation gives CASSIIPKDNQPQHF.

This chain uses TRBV6-5 with TRBJ1-2; D is perhaps TRBD1 (6 bases). From germline, CDR1 is MNHEY and CDR2 SVGAGI. This CDR3 has 15 amino acids. Trimming stripped 5 bases from V and 1 base from J, with 14 bases between. The CDR3 reads CASSTGQSRNYGYTF. Here the CDR3 DNA reads TGTGCCAGCAGTACTGGACAGTCCCGTAACTATGGCTACACCTTC.

The chain couples TRBV30 to TRBJ2-7, with a possible D match to TRBD1 (5 bases). Germline CDR1 is GTSNPN and CDR2 is SVGIG (reference sequence). The CDR3 runs 14 residues. Trimming took 1 base from V and 6 from J, leaving 16 bases between them. This CDR3 reads CAWSGRQGRVEQYF. The DNA of the CDR3 is TGTGCCTGGAGTGGGCGGCAGGGAAGGGTCGAGCAGTACTTC.

This clonotype came up many times. This chain uses TRBV27 with TRBJ1-3; D remains ambiguous. Trimming cost V 0 bases and J 0 bases, with 6 bases left between them. The V gene's germline CDR1 is MNHEY and CDR2 SMNVEV (reference sequence). CDR3 length: 15 amino acids. CDR3 region: CASSLSGNSGNTIYF. The DNA for the CDR3 is TGTGCCAGCAGTTTATCAGGGAACTCTGGAAACACCATATATTTT.

The table lists this clonotype with many counts. The chain employs TRBV19 and TRBJ1-5; D gene unclear. With 7 bases removed from V and 6 bases from J, the gap between germline ends came to 16 bases. The CDR3 is 14 amino acids. Germline V CDR1 and CDR2: LNHDA, SQIVND (reference sequence). The CDR3 region is CASTNPAGGQPQHF. The CDR3 DNA sequence: TGTGCCAGTACCAACCCCGCAGGAGGTCAGCCCCAGCATTTT.

The rearrangement uses TRBV9 and TRBJ1-1; weak D call: TRBD1 (6 bases). Germline CDR1 SGDLS, CDR2 YYNGEE. The CDR3 runs to 15 residues. V was clipped by 4 bases and J by 5 bases, with 18 bases between them. As DNA, the CDR3 is TGTGCCAGCAGCCCCCCGAGCAGGGGTATGACTGAAGCTTTCTTT. It codes for CASSPPSRGMTEAFF.

V is TRBV19 and J is TRBJ2-7, with TRBD1 identical over 7 bases. Germline V lookup: CDR1 LNHDA, CDR2 SQIVND (reference sequence). After removal of 4 bases from V and 3 bases from J, the junction contained 12 bases not matched to a gene. CDR3 size: 16 residues. Here the CDR3 reads CASSTNGQVGNYEQYF. CDR3 sequence (DNA): TGTGCCAGTAGTACCAACGGACAGGTAGGCAACTACGAGCAGTACTTC.

This clonotype turned up a few times. J is TRBJ1-5 and V is TRBV3-1; a possible D gene is TRBD1 (5 bases). Germline V gene data show CDR1 as LGHDT and CDR2 as YNNKEL (reference sequence). The CDR3 length is 12 residues. Trimming took off 6 bases at V and 16 bases at J, with 19 bases between the two ends. The CDR3 reads CASSLSGTDIHF. The CDR3 DNA is TGTGCCAGCAGTCTTTCCGGGACGGACATTCATTTT.

This clonotype was observed at least ten times. This sequence joins TRBV7-8 and TRBJ2-5; D could derive from TRBD1 or TRBD2 (5 bases each). The CDR3 totals 12 residues. Trimming removed 5 bases from V and 4 bases from J, with 8 bases in between. Germline CDR1 SGHVS, CDR2 FQNEAQ. In DNA, the CDR3 is TGTGCCAGCAGCACAGGAGGAGAGACCCAGTACTTC. It is translated as CASSTGGETQYF.

This clonotype was observed many times. V gene TRBV12-3 or TRBV12-4 combines with J gene TRBJ1-2; no firm D call. V was shortened by 0 bases and J by 7 bases, with 12 bases between the two germline ends. The CDR3 runs to 14 residues. The DNA of the CDR3 is TGTGCCAGCAGTTTAGCGGGGATCGGGTCTGGCTACACCTTC. It codes for CASSLAGIGSGYTF.

V gene TRBV7-2 combines with J gene TRBJ2-7; 7 bases are a match to TRBD1. CDR1 SGHTA and CDR2 FQGNSA come from the germline V gene. CDR3 length equals 14 residues. J lost 6 bases, V lost 5 bases, and 10 bases had no gene match. CDR3 nucleotides: TGTGCCAGCAGCCAGACAGGGTACAACGGCGAGCAGTACTTC. Translation gives CASSQTGYNGEQYF.

This clonotype showed up many times. The chain recombines TRBV20-1 with TRBJ1-2; D call uncertain. CDR1 DFQATT and CDR2 SNEGSKA come from the germline V gene (reference sequence). CDR3 length equals 12 residues. The ends were cut back, 0 bases at V and 8 bases at J, with 10 bases in the middle. The chain's CDR3 is CSAREGNGGYTF. CDR3 DNA sequence: TGCAGTGCTAGAGAGGGGAACGGGGGCTACACCTTC.

This chain joins TRBV4-1 and TRBJ2-7; D might be TRBD1 or TRBD2, each matching 5 bases. CDR3 length: 16 residues. The V gene lost 0 bases and the J gene lost 2 bases, with 14 bases spanning the gap. Germline V lookup: CDR1 MGHRA, CDR2 YSYEKL. The CDR3 spells CASSQEGRDGAYEQYF. CDR3 sequence (DNA): TGCGCCAGCAGCCAAGAAGGCCGGGACGGGGCCTACGAGCAGTACTTC.

This clonotype occurred a few times. The gene calls are TRBV6-5 and TRBJ1-6, with D uncertain. Trimming took off 0 bases at V and 5 bases at J, with 11 bases between the two ends. The CDR3 runs 16 residues. Germline V gene lookup returns CDR1 MNHEY and CDR2 SVGAGI. DNA of the CDR3: TGTGCCAGCAGTTACTCTGGCCGGATAGATAATTCACCCCTCCACTTT. Translation: CASSYSGRIDNSPLHF.

The sample holds many counts of this clonotype. The chain combines TRBV6-1 with TRBJ1-2; TRBD1 is a possible D gene (6 bases). Germline-derived CDR1 and CDR2 are MNHNS and SASEGT. Trimming took off 6 bases at V and 0 bases at J, with 14 bases between the two ends. The CDR3 spans 15 residues. CDR3 sequence: CASSNPDSTNYGYTF. DNA of the CDR3: TGTGCCAGCAGCAACCCGGACAGTACTAACTATGGCTACACCTTC.